The T cell receptor (beta chain) described here comes from a study of cytomegalovirus exposure and HLA in healthy donors. Notes on the study in general: TCR beta sequences reportedly predicted most subjects' HLA-A and HLA-B alleles accurately. TCR sequences were mostly rare, though some public TCRs occurred in many donors. Sequencing likely produced, as an artifact, a cluster of highly shared sequence variants.

The PCR had 60 Vbeta and 13 Jbeta primers. Data came from immunoSEQ multiplex PCR; TCRdb stores just in-frame clones and leaves some out. The sample carries about 190,000 clones, approximately 84% recorded once. Losses at the gene ends were 2 bases for V and 3 bases for J; bases not matched to a gene: 4. Germline V gives CDR1 MNHNS, CDR2 SASEGT. The CDR3 has 16 amino acids. Each donor's status was that of a healthy bone marrow donor. This clone was seen a single time. Its specificity is unknown. The sample was PBMCs. The chain couples TRBV6-1 to TRBJ2-3, with 11 bases aligning to TRBD1. The clonotype comes from a woman aged 30 to 39 in good health and CMV-seropositive. The CDR3 loop is CASSETGTGGTDTQYF. In nucleotides, the CDR3 is TGTGCCAGCAGTGAAACCGGGACAGGGGGAACAGATACGCAGTATTTT.